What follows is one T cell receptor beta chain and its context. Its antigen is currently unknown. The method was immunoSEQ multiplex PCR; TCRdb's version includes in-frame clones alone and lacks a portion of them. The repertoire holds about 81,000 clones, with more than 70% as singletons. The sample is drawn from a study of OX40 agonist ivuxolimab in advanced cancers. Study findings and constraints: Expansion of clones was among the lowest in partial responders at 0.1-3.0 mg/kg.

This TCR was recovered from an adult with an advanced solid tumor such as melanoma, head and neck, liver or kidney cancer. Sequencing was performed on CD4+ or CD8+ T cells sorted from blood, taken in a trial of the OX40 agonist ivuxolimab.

The CDR3 sequence is CASGLGPSYEQYF. Written as DNA, the CDR3 is TGTGCCAGCGGACTGGGGCCGTCCTACGAGCAGTACTTC. V and J are TRBV6-5 and TRBJ2-7; D assignment may be TRBD1 or TRBD2 (5 bases each). Deletions cut 8 bases from V and 1 base from J, with 12 bases between. Germline CDR1 reads MNHEY; CDR2 reads SVGAGI. The CDR3 runs to 13 residues.